One and the same sample provided the 24 T cell receptor beta chains below, sequenced in a study of T cells after yellow fever vaccination (dated by TCRdb to 2018 to 2020). What the treatment or condition label conveys for this sample: live attenuated yellow fever vaccine strain. The protocol used for the library was 5' RACE. Instrument used: Illumina HiSeq 2500. TCRdb applied fastp at Q25 and MiXCR to the public reads, then kept only in-frame beta chains. Entries that share a CDR3 protein sequence are merged under the most common genes and DNA. This sample gives some 100,000 distinct CDR3 sequences in total; under 9% of them show up just once. The ten most abundant clones make up around 17% of the sample. This sample comprised CD8+ T cells not binding an NS4B(214-222) dextramer, sorted from PBMCs, obtained roughly 15 days after the first yellow fever vaccination. Explained via the paper, the cell subset or site label denotes: NS4B epitope dextramer-negative CD8 T cells. The receptors come from a man aged 18 to 30 who received the YFV17D yellow fever vaccine.

This clonotype appeared a few times. V and J are TRBV6-6 and TRBJ2-2, with unresolved D. The germline V gene encodes CDR1 MNHNY and CDR2 SVGAGI (reference sequence). The CDR3 runs 12 residues. Trimming shortened V by 10 bases and J by 6 bases, and 12 bases separated the two germline ends. The DNA for the CDR3 is TGTGCCACCCAAGAAGTGGCCGGGGAGCTGTTTTTT. Protein sequence: CATQEVAGELFF.

This clonotype was counted a few times. The rearrangement joins TRBV6-2 or TRBV6-3 to TRBJ2-1, with D perhaps being TRBD1 or TRBD2 (6 bases each). Germline V gene lookup returns CDR1 MNHEY and CDR2 SVGEGT. Trimming stripped 5 bases from V and 4 bases from J, with 15 bases between. This CDR3 is 15 amino acids long. This chain's CDR3 is CASSPPGALYNEQFF. The CDR3 nucleotides are TGTGCCAGCAGTCCCCCGGGGGCCCTTTACAATGAGCAGTTCTTC.

The chain joins TRBV27 to TRBJ1-1; TRBD1 is a possible D gene (6 bases). This CDR3 spans 14 amino acids. V was shortened by 9 bases and J by 6 bases, with 20 bases between the two germline ends. CDR1 and CDR2 from the germline V gene are MNHEY and SMNVEV (reference sequence). CDR3 protein: CASTSGGHAPEAFF. As DNA, the CDR3 is TGTGCCAGTACTTCCGGGGGCCACGCACCTGAAGCTTTCTTT.

This clonotype was recorded at least ten times. The V and J genes are TRBV6-2 or TRBV6-3 and TRBJ1-5, with D perhaps TRBD1 (5 bases). The V gene's germline CDR1 is MNHEY and CDR2 SVGEGT. The CDR3 contains 14 residues. With 8 bases removed from V and 6 bases from J, the gap between germline ends came to 17 bases. CDR3 sequence (DNA): TGTGCCAGCCGTACCCCAGGGTTCGGTCAGCCCCAGCATTTT. Its protein is CASRTPGFGQPQHF.

This chain links TRBV4-3 with TRBJ2-3; TRBD2 matches at 9 bases. The CDR3 loop spans 18 amino acids. With V trimmed by 1 base and J by 7 bases, 15 bases remained unmatched. Germline CDR1 and CDR2: LGHNA and YSLEER. CDR3 loop: CASSQALDERGVANTQYF. The CDR3 coding sequence is TGCGCCAGCAGCCAAGCATTAGACGAGCGGGGGGTCGCGAATACGCAGTATTTT.

In its sample, this clonotype was seen a few times. The V gene is TRBV7-9, the J gene TRBJ2-7; D remains unclear. The CDR3 covers 12 residues. The V gene's germline CDR1 is SEHNR and CDR2 FQNEAQ (reference sequence). V was clipped by 2 bases and J by 4 bases, with 6 bases between them. CDR3 DNA sequence: TGTGCCAGCAGCTTAAGTGCGTACGAGCAGTACTTC. Its protein is CASSLSAYEQYF.

The chain recombines TRBV27 with TRBJ2-7; 7 bases fit TRBD2. CDR3 size: 12 residues. Germline trimming cut 7 bases from V and 6 bases from J; bases unmatched to any gene: 6. Looked up from germline, CDR1 is MNHEY and CDR2 is SMNVEV (reference sequence). The CDR3 here is CASTWGGGEQYF. The CDR3 coding sequence is TGTGCCAGCACTTGGGGGGGTGGCGAGCAGTACTTC.

In its sample, this clonotype was seen a few times. V is TRBV19 and J is TRBJ2-1; 11 bases align to TRBD1. The V segment lost 7 bases and the J segment 4 bases; nucleotides outside the gene matches: 9. The germline CDR1 and CDR2 sequences are LNHDA and SQIVND (reference sequence). This CDR3 region has 16 residues. Written as DNA, the CDR3 is TGTGCCAGTACCGCCCCGGACAGGGGGCTGTACAATGAGCAGTTCTTC. Its protein is CASTAPDRGLYNEQFF.

CDR3 loop: CASSKNRVSDTEAFF. The CDR3 nucleotides read TGTGCCAGCAGCAAAAACAGGGTCTCGGACACTGAAGCTTTCTTT. V is TRBV11-1 and J is TRBJ1-1; perhaps TRBD1 as D (6 bases). Between the trimmed V and J ends, which lost 5 bases and 3 bases, there was a span of 16 bases. Germline loops: CDR1 SGHAT, CDR2 FQDESV (reference sequence). There are 15 residues in the CDR3.

This clonotype was seen a few times. V usage is TRBV2 and J usage is TRBJ2-2; D possibly corresponds to TRBD2 (5 bases). CDR1 and CDR2 from the germline V gene are SNHLY and FYNNEI. CDR3 length: 13 amino acids. The germline V and J ends were trimmed by 2 bases and 8 bases, with 9 bases remaining between them. This CDR3 is CASSERGSGELFF. As DNA, the CDR3 is TGTGCCAGCAGTGAACGGGGATCTGGGGAGCTGTTTTTT.

The chain combines TRBV28 with TRBJ1-5; D might be TRBD1 (5 bases). CDR3 length: 16 amino acids. V lost 6 bases, J lost 0 bases, and 15 bases lay in between. Germline lookup yields CDR1 MDHEN and CDR2 SYDVKM. In DNA, the CDR3 is TGTGCCAGCAGGTCTATAGGACACGTTAGCAATCAGCCCCAGCATTTT. It yields the protein CASRSIGHVSNQPQHF.

The V and J genes are TRBV6-1 and TRBJ1-2, with D perhaps matching TRBD1 (6 bases). There are 16 residues in the CDR3. V was pared by 6 bases and J by 4 bases, with 21 bases between. CDR1 and CDR2 (germline): MNHNS, SASEGT. The CDR3 sequence: CASSKRGGRGVYGYTF. The CDR3 bases are TGTGCCAGCAGCAAGCGCGGGGGCAGGGGTGTCTATGGCTACACCTTC.

This clonotype came up a few times. V and J are TRBV4-2 and TRBJ1-2; TRBD1 matches 9 bases. CDR3 length equals 13 residues. The V gene's germline CDR1 is LGHNA and CDR2 YNFKEQ. With 8 bases clipped from V and 0 bases from J, the junction kept 1 base outside the gene matches. CDR3 protein: CASGQGTNYGYTF. Here the CDR3 DNA reads TGTGCCAGCGGACAGGGGACTAACTATGGCTACACCTTC.

This clonotype was recorded many times. V usage is TRBV6-5 and J usage is TRBJ1-4; D ambiguous. This CDR3 spans 14 amino acids. Germline CDR1 and CDR2: MNHEY and SVGAGI. The ends were cut back, 0 bases at V and 8 bases at J, with 10 bases in the middle. CDR3 coding DNA: TGTGCCAGCAGTTACTCGTCGGGTAGAGAAAAACTGTTTTTT. Its translation: CASSYSSGREKLFF.

The gene calls are TRBV20-1 and TRBJ1-5; D is uncertain. The CDR3 covers 14 residues. V was pared by 4 bases and J by 0 bases, with 10 bases between. The germline V gene encodes CDR1 DFQATT and CDR2 SNEGSKA (reference sequence). The CDR3 nucleotides are TGCAGTGCTAAAGGACGTTATAGCAATCAGCCCCAGCATTTT. It yields the protein CSAKGRYSNQPQHF.

This rearrangement joins TRBV7-8 to TRBJ2-1; D may be TRBD1 (6 bases). The V and J ends lost 1 base and 7 bases respectively, with 11 bases between them. From germline, CDR1 is SGHVS and CDR2 FQNEAQ. The CDR3 runs to 14 residues. The CDR3 loop reads CASSLGPRGNEQFF. In DNA form, the CDR3 reads TGTGCCAGCAGCTTAGGGCCCAGGGGTAATGAGCAGTTCTTC.

This sequence joins TRBV5-4 and TRBJ2-7; D might be TRBD1 (6 bases). Trimming pared 4 bases from V and 2 bases from J, leaving 10 bases between. Germline loops: CDR1 SGHNT, CDR2 YYREEE (reference sequence). The CDR3 spans 13 residues. This chain's CDR3 is CASSDGQTYEQYF. For the CDR3, the DNA is TGTGCCAGCAGCGACGGACAGACCTACGAGCAGTACTTC.

This chain uses TRBV6-5 with TRBJ1-4; D gene ambiguous. V lost 2 bases and J 4 bases, leaving 5 bases between the germline ends. This CDR3 region has 13 residues. From germline, CDR1 is MNHEY and CDR2 SVGAGI. Here the CDR3 DNA reads TGTGCCAGCAGTTACGCAGATAATGAAAAACTGTTTTTT. Its translation is CASSYADNEKLFF.

The CDR3 here is CASSQSGNSPLHF. DNA of the CDR3: TGTGCCAGCAGCCAATCTGGGAATTCACCCCTCCACTTT. V and J are TRBV16 and TRBJ1-6; D uncertain. V was trimmed by 0 bases and J by 7 bases, leaving 4 bases between them. The CDR3 is made up of 13 amino acids. Germline CDR1 reads KGHSY; CDR2 reads FQNENV.

The chain is built from TRBV5-1 and TRBJ1-1; 7 nucleotides agree with TRBD1. The trim removed 5 bases at V and 5 bases at J, leaving 12 bases unmatched. Germline CDR1 SGHRS, CDR2 YFSETQ. CDR3 length: 15 residues. CDR3 sequence (DNA): TGCGCCAGCAGTTACACAGGGGATGTGAGAACTGAAGCTTTCTTT. The encoded protein is CASSYTGDVRTEAFF.

To note about this clonotype: This could be a read error, since a much larger clone is one nucleotide away. This is likely a read error, given that the CDR3 carries no conserved phenylalanine or tryptophan at its end. CDR3 in DNA: TGTGCCAGCAGTTTAATCGCAGGGGGGGCCGGGGAGCTGTTTTCT. Translation gives CASSLIAGGAGELFS. This rearrangement joins TRBV27 to TRBJ2-2, with D perhaps being TRBD1 or TRBD2 (7 bases each). The CDR3 spans 15 residues. The V and J ends lost 2 bases and 6 bases respectively, with 13 bases between them. Germline V CDR1 and CDR2: MNHEY, SMNVEV (reference sequence).

The chain uses TRBV9 and TRBJ1-1; maybe TRBD1 (6 bases). From germline, CDR1 is SGDLS and CDR2 YYNGEE. Trimming left V 6 bases short and J 5 bases short, with 14 bases between. This CDR3 has 13 residues. This CDR3 is CASNEGVGTEAFF. CDR3 DNA sequence: TGTGCCAGCAACGAGGGGGTAGGGACTGAAGCTTTCTTT.

This clonotype has a handful of counts. This sequence joins TRBV4-3 and TRBJ2-5, with 9 nucleotides matching TRBD1. The length of the CDR3 is 15 residues. Germline V gene data show CDR1 as LGHNA and CDR2 as YSLEER. Trimming removed 1 base from V and 5 bases from J; junction bases left unmatched: 5. CDR3 residues: CASSQGTGARETQYF. CDR3 nucleotides: TGCGCCAGCAGCCAAGGGACAGGGGCGCGGGAGACCCAGTACTTC.

The CDR3 region has the DNA TGCAGTGCTTTTGATGGGAGGTCCTACGAGCAGTACGTC. This sequence encodes CSAFDGRSYEQYV. V and J are TRBV20-1 and TRBJ2-7; possible D gene TRBD2, 6 bases. This CDR3 region has 13 residues. V gave up 5 bases and J gave up 1 base, with 12 bases separating them. Looked up from germline, CDR1 is DFQATT and CDR2 is SNEGSKA (reference sequence).